This T cell receptor (beta chain) was captured by sequencing in a study of graft-versus-host responses after intestinal transplantation. About the study: Induction using anti-thymocyte globulin, followed by tacrolimus and steroids for about three years, was given to all recipients. The study, taken as a whole, reports: Researchers found peak circulating GvH clone levels linked to early post-transplant HvG declines. The marrow of recipients harbored GvH clones, and ileum or blood showed some of them first.

In germline, CDR1 is SGHTA, CDR2 FQGNSA. Unmatched junction bases numbered 2, after V lost 1 base and J lost 2 bases. This CDR3 contains 17 residues. Regarding this clone: Its matching antigen is unknown.

Sequencing was performed with immunoSEQ multiplex PCR; in TCRdb, only in-frame clones are kept and a portion is missing. The sample shows tens of thousands of clones, about 89% of them seen only once. The material sequenced was unstimulated CD4+ T cells sorted from spleen or lymph node cells, taken before transplant. The TCR was taken from a human donor who was the organ donor for an intestinal transplant. The chain joins TRBV7-2 to TRBJ2-1; 13 nucleotides agree with TRBD2. CDR3 in amino acids: CASSLVGTSGAYNEQFF. DNA for the CDR3: TGTGCCAGCAGCTTAGTTGGGACTAGCGGGGCCTACAATGAGCAGTTCTTC.